The sequence of this TCR beta chain was determined in a study of T cells in Graves' hyperthyroidism and ophthalmopathy. This CDR3 spans 16 amino acids. Germline lookup yields CDR1 MDHEN and CDR2 SYDVKM. Trimming at V came to 5 bases and at J to 6 bases, leaving 7 bases not matched to a gene. This clonotype has at least ten counts. The CDR3 regions of TCR beta were amplified from RNA transcripts. A first-round RT-PCR of the TCR CDR3 used the HTBI primer set. MiXCR, run by TCRdb on the multiplex PCR reads, gives a single entry per CDR3 protein. Of roughly 420,000 distinct CDR3 sequences listed, more than 15% are singletons.

The sequenced sample was blood. The receptor comes from a woman aged 18 to 35 with Graves' hyperthyroidism. V usage is TRBV28 and J usage is TRBJ1-6, with 10 bases identical to TRBD1. The CDR3 region has the DNA TGTGCCAGCAGTGAGTTCCGGGACAGGGGTAATTCACCCCTCCACTTT. The encoded protein is CASSEFRDRGNSPLHF. The full variable domain, its missing parts supplied by reference TRBV28 and TRBJ1-6, is DVKVTQSSRYLVKRTGEKVFLECVQDMDHENMFWYRQDPGLGLRLIYFSYDVKMKEKGDIPEGYSVSREKKERFSLILESASTNQTSMYLCASSEFRDRGNSPLHFGNGTRLTVT.